This TCR beta chain comes out of a study of somatic mutations in cytotoxic T cells in rheumatoid arthritis (dated by TCRdb to about 2017). Regarding the research as a whole: Before any treatment started and right after they were diagnosed, patients gave peripheral blood samples (approximately 27 ml EDTA). A FACSAria II or Sony SH800 was used to flow-sort some V beta antibody-stained T-cell populations at nearly 100% purity, and TCRB sequencing was also done on sorted V beta1+ cells. The study asked whether expanded CD8+ T-cell clones in newly diagnosed, untreated rheumatoid arthritis carry somatic mutations, and used TCRB deep sequencing to characterize clonality. A total of some 63 rheumatoid arthritis patients and approximately 21 healthy controls underwent TCRB deep sequencing. Patients and controls did not essentially differ in median age, which was nearly identical between the groups.

A note on this clone: Its recognized antigen is unknown. Base qualities are not provided; no much larger clone lies one nucleotide away.

Genomic DNA underwent TCRB CDR3 sequencing using the immunoSEQ assay. As for how the authors treated the data: Published virus-specific TCRB sequences were compared with patient CD8+ clones larger than 1%, and only a few matches were found. Analyses were restricted to productive TCRB rearrangements. Clonality was expressed as a Shannon entropy-based productive clonality index, with each clone defined by a unique TCRB CDR3 sequence. The template counts of each clone relative to the total templates per sample were used to calculate repertoire overlap between two samples. V-gene usage from TCRB sequencing and V-gene usage measured by flow cytometry were correlated (Spearman r of around 0.6). The table comes from immuneACCESS by way of TCRdb, which keeps in-frame sequences with V and J called. Part of the clones is missing from these tables; in studies checked, under half for an unresolved V gene and the rest for unknown reasons. That table supplies the V and J calls and clone size; D and trimming were determined from the DNA. Here the sample has fewer than 6,500 clones; around 73% occur a single time. The ten largest account for roughly 27% of the sample.

The CDR3 measures 16 amino acids from cysteine to phenylalanine. CDR3 DNA only is kept here, 48 bases in frame from base 1. As encoded in the germline V gene, CDR1 is SGHTA while CDR2 is FQGNSA. Germline trimming amounts to 5 bases on V and 5 bases on J, with 10 as the count of junction bases outside the gene matches. Flow cytometry confirmed the purity of CD4+ and CD8+ cells that had been isolated by positive magnetic bead selection on an AutoMACS. After a first flow cytometry screen using a TCR V beta antibody panel, clonal expansions were characterized through TCRB deep sequencing of sorted CD8+ fractions. Ficoll-Paque PLUS density gradient separation was used to isolate peripheral blood mononuclear cells. Using Nucleospin Tissue or Tissue XS kits, DNA was extracted from CD4-enriched, CD8-enriched or PBMC samples, with quantification by a Qubit 2.0 fluorometer. Overall study results and their limits: The slight TRBV07 underrepresentation in patients was not adjusted for multiple comparisons. In about an eighth of the roughly 65 patients, more than 20% of CD8+ cells belonged to the largest CD8+ clone, while several identical CD8+ TCRB sequences were shared between blood and synovial fluid. In patients, CD8+ clonality rose with age (Spearman r of about 0.53), which was not the case in healthy controls. Viral specificity could not be ruled out by absence from virus-specific databases, and the antigen targets of the expanded CD8+ clones remained unknown. CD8+ T-cell clonality in rheumatoid arthritis patients was not significantly different from that in age-matched healthy controls.

The source is an adult with rheumatoid arthritis. The sequenced sample was CD8+ T cells sorted from blood. The chain is assembled from TRBV7-2 and TRBJ2-1; 9 bases in the middle match TRBD1. The DNA is TGTGCCAGCAGCCCGGGACAGGGAAATTTCGACAATGAGCAGTTCTTC. This gives the protein CASSPGQGNFDNEQFF.